This T cell receptor beta chain was recorded in a study of blood T cells in healthy people across ages. Whole-study results and caveats: With age, beta diversity per million T cells declined roughly linearly, significantly by around 43.

Primed by a sample-barcoded 5' primer and a J-beta primer mix, a second PCR proceeded for about 7 to 11 cycles. TCRdb recomputed calls from the 5' RACE reads with MiXCR, one row per CDR3 protein. The sample has roughly 680,000 distinct CDR3 sequences; under 65% are singletons. Every sample had a minimum of 6 million PBMCs isolated. Extractions gave at least 5 micrograms of total RNA per sample. Of note for this clonotype: Its antigen is not known.

The germline V gene encodes CDR1 LNHNV and CDR2 YYDKDF (reference sequence). V lost 0 bases, J lost 11 bases, and 12 bases stayed unmatched. This CDR3 contains 16 residues. This sequence was found in a woman older than 75 in good health. The genes are TRBV15 and TRBJ2-5, with TRBD2 matching 10 bases. Sequencing was carried out using blood. CDR3 sequence reads: CATSRDSSGRAEEQYF. The CDR3 nucleotides are TGTGCCACCAGCAGAGATTCGAGCGGGAGGGCGGAAGAGCAGTACTTC.